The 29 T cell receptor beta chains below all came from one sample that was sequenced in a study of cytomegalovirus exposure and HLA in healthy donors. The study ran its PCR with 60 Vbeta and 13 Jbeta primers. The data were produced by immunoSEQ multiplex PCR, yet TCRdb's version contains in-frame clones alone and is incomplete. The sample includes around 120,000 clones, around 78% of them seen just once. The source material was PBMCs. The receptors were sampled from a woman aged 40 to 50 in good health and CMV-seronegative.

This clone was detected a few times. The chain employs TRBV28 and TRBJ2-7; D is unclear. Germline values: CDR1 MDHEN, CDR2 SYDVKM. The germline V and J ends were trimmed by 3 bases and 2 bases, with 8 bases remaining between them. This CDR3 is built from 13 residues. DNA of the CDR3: TGTGCCAGCAGTTTTTACTCCACCTACGAGCAGTACTTC. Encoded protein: CASSFYSTYEQYF.

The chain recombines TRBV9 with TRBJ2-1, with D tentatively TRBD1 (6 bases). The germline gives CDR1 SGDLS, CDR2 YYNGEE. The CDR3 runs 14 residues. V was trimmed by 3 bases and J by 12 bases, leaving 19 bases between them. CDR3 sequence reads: CASSGASSQGWQFF. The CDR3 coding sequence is TGTGCCAGCAGCGGCGCTAGCAGCCAGGGGTGGCAGTTCTTC.

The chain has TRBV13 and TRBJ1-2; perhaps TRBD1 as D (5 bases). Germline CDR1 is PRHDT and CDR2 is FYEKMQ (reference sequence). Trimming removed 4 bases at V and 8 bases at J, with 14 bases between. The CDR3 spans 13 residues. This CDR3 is CASSSTRVGGYTF. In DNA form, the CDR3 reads TGTGCCAGCAGCTCTACCAGGGTGGGAGGCTACACCTTC.

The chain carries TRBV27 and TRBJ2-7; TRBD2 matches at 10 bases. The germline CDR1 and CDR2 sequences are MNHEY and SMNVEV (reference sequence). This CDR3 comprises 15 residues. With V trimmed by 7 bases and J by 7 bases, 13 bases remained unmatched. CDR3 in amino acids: CASKAAGGRLGEQYF. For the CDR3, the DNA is TGTGCCAGCAAGGCAGCGGGAGGGCGGCTTGGGGAGCAGTACTTC.

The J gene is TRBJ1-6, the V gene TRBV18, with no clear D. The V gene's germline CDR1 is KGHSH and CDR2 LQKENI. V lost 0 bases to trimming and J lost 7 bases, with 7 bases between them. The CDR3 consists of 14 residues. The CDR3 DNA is TGTGCCAGCTCACCACCGTCGGAGAATTCACCCCTCCACTTT. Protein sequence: CASSPPSENSPLHF.

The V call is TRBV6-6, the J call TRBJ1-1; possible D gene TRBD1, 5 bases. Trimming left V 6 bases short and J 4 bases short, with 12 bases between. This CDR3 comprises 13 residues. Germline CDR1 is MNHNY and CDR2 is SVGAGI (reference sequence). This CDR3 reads CASRLAGGTEAFF. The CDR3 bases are TGTGCCAGCAGACTAGCGGGGGGCACTGAAGCTTTCTTT.

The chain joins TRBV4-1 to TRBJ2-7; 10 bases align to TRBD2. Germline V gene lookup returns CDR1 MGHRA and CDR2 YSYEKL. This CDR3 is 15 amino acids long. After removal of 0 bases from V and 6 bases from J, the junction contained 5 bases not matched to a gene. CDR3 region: CASSQEIAGGREQYF. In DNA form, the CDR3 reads TGCGCCAGCAGCCAAGAAATAGCGGGGGGTCGCGAGCAGTACTTC.

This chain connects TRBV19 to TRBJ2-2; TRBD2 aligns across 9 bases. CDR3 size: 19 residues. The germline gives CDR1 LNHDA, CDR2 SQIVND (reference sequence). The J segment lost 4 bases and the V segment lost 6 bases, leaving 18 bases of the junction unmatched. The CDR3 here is CASRFPSGKYQPRTGELFF. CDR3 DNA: TGTGCCAGTAGGTTCCCTAGCGGGAAATACCAACCCCGCACCGGGGAGCTGTTTTTT.

The DNA of the CDR3 is TGTGCCAGCAGGCCATCGGGGGGCAATCAGCCCCAGCATTTT. Encoded protein: CASRPSGGNQPQHF. The chain has TRBV28 and TRBJ1-5, with a weak D call TRBD1 (5 bases). The V and J ends lost 6 bases and 2 bases respectively, with 11 bases between them. CDR1 and CDR2 (germline): MDHEN, SYDVKM. This CDR3 contains 14 residues.

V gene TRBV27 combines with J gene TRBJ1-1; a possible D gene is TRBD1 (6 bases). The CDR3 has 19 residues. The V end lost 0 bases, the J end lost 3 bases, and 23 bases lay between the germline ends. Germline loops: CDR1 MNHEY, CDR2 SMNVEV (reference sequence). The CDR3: CASSLSRLRRLTGYTEAFF. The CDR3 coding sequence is TGTGCCAGCAGTTTATCGCGTCTCCGACGCCTGACAGGATACACTGAAGCTTTCTTT.

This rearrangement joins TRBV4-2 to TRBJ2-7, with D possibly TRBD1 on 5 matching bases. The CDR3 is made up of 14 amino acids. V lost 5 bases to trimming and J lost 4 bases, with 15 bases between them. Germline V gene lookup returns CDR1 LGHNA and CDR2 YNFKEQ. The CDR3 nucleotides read TGTGCCAGCAGCTCTAAATTGACAGCATACGAGCAGTACTTC. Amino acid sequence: CASSSKLTAYEQYF.

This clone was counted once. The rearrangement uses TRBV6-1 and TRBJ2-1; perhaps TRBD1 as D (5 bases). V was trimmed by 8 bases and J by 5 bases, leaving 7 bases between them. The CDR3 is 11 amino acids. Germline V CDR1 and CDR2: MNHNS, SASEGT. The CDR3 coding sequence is TGTGCCAGCGGGGCTAACAATGAGCAGTTCTTC. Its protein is CASGANNEQFF.

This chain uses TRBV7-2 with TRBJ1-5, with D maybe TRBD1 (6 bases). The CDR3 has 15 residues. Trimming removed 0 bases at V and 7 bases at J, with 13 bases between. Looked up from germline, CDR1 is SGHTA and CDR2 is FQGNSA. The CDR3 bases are TGTGCCAGCAGCTTAGCGAGGGGGGGAGGCCAGCCCCAGCATTTT. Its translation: CASSLARGGGQPQHF.

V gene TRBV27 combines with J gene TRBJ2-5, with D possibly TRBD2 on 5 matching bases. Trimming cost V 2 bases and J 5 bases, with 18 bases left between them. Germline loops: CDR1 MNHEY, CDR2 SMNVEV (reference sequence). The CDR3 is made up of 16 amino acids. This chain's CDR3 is CASSLQSWTGLETQYF. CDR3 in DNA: TGTGCCAGCAGTTTACAGTCCTGGACGGGGTTGGAGACCCAGTACTTC.

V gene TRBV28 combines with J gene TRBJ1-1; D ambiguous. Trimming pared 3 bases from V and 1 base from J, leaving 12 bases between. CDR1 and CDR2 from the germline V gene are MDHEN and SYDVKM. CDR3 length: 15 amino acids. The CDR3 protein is CASSFQEDWNTEAFF. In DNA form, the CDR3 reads TGTGCCAGCAGTTTTCAAGAGGATTGGAACACTGAAGCTTTCTTT.

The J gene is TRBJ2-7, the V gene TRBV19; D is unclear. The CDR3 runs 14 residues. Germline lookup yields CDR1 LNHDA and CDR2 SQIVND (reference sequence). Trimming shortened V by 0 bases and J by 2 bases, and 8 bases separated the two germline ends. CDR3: CASSIDLGPYEQYF. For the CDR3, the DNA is TGTGCCAGTAGTATAGATCTAGGTCCCTACGAGCAGTACTTC.

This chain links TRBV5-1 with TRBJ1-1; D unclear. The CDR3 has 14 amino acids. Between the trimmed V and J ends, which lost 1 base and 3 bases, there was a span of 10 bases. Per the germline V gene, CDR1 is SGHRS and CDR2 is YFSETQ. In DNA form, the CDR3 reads TGCGCCAGCAGCTTGAACGGGGTCGACACTGAAGCTTTCTTT. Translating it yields CASSLNGVDTEAFF.

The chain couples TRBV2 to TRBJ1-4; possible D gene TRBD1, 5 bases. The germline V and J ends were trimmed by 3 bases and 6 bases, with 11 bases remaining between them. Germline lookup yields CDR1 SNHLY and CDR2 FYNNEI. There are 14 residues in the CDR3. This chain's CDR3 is CASSDLGADEKLFF. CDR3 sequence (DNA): TGTGCCAGCAGTGATCTTGGGGCTGATGAAAAACTGTTTTTT. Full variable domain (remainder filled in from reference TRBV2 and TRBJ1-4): EPEVTQTPSHQVTQMGQEVILRCVPISNHLYFYWYRQILGQKVEFLVSFYNNEISEKSEIFDDQFSVERPDGSNFTLKIRSTKLEDSAMYFCASSDLGADEKLFFGSGTQLSVL.

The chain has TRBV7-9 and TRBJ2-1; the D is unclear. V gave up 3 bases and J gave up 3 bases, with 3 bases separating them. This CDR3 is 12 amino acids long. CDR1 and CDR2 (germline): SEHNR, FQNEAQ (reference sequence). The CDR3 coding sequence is TGTGCCAGCAGCTTCGGCTACAATGAGCAGTTCTTC. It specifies CASSFGYNEQFF. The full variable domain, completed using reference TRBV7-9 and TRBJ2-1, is DTGVSQNPRHKITKRGQNVTFRCDPISEHNRLYWYRQTLGQGPEFLTYFQNEAQLEKSRLLSDRFSAERPKGSFSTLEIQRTEQGDSAMYLCASSFGYNEQFFGPGTRLTVL.

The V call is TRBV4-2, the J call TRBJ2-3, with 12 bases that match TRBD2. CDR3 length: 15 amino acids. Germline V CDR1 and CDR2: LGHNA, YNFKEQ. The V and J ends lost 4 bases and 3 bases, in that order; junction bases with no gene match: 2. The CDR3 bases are TGTGCCAGCAGCCCGGGGACTAGCGGGACAGATACGCAGTATTTT. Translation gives CASSPGTSGTDTQYF.

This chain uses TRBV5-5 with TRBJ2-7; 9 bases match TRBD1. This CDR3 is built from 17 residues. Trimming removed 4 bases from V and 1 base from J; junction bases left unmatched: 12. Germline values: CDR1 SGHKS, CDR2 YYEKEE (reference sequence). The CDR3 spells CASSPPGQGLLSYEQYF. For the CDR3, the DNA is TGTGCCAGCAGCCCTCCGGGACAGGGTCTTCTTTCCTACGAGCAGTACTTC.

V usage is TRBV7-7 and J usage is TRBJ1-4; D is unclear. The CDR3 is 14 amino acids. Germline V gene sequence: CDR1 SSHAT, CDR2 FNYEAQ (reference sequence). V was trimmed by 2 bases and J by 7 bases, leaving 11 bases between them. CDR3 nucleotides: TGTGCCAGCAGCTTAAACCGGGGTGCTGAAAAACTGTTTTTT. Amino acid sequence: CASSLNRGAEKLFF.

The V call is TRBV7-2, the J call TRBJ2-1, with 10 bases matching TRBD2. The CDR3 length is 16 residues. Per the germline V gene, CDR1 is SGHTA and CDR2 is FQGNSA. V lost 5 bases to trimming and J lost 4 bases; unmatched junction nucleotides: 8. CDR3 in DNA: TGTGCCAGCAGCCCGCCAGCGGGAGGGCCGTACAATGAGCAGTTCTTC. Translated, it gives CASSPPAGGPYNEQFF.

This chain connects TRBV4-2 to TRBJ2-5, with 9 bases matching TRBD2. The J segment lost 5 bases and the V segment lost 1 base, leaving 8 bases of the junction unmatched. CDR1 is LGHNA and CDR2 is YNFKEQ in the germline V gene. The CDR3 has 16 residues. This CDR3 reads CASSQGGGGAPETQYF. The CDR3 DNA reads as TGTGCCAGCAGCCAAGGGGGCGGGGGGGCCCCCGAGACCCAGTACTTC.

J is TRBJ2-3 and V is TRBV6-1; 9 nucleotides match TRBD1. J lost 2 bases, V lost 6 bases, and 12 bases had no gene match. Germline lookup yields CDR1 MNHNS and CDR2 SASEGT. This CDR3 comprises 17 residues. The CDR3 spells CASRERLGQGVTDTQYF. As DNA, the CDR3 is TGTGCCAGCAGAGAACGTCTGGGACAGGGAGTCACAGATACGCAGTATTTT.

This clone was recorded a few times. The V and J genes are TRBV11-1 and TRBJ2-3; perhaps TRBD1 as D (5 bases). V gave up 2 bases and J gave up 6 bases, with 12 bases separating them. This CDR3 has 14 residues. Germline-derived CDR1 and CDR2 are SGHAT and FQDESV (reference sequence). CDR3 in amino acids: CASSLTGPRDTQYF. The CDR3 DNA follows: TGTGCCAGCAGCTTAACAGGTCCCCGGGATACGCAGTATTTT.

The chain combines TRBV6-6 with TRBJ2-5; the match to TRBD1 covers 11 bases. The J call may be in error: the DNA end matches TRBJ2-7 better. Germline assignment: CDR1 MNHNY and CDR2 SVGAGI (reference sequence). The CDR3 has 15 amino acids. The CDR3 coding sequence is TGTGCCAGTACGTTTGGGGGACAGGGGGTCGGCGAGCAGTACTTC. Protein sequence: CASTFGGQGVGEQYF.

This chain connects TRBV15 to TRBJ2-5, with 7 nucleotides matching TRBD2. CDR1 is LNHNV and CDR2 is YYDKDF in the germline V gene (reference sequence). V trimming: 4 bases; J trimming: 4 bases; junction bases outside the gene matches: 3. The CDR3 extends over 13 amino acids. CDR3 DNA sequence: TGTGCCACCAGCACCGGGACTATAGAGACCCAGTACTTC. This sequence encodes CATSTGTIETQYF.

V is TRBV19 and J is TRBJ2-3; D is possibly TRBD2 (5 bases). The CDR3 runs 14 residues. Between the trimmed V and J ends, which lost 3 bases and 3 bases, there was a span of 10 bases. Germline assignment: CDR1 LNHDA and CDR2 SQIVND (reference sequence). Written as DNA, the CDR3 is TGTGCCAGTAGTATCCTAGCACGGACAGATACGCAGTATTTT. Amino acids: CASSILARTDTQYF.